These T cell receptor beta chains were read from a single sample in a study of T cells in Graves' hyperthyroidism and ophthalmopathy. TCRdb reprocessed the multiplex PCR reads with MiXCR, giving one entry per CDR3 protein. The top ten clones hold around 21% of a sample with 380,000 or so distinct CDR3 sequences, roughly 13% of them seen once. Sequencing was carried out using blood. All receptors derive from a young man with Graves' hyperthyroidism that later progressed to Graves' ophthalmopathy. Each CDR3 is given with its conserved first and last residue. The D gene is left open where the match is weak. Not every row has a clone size; where given, it reads once, few, many or a size class.

j_gene: TRBJ1-2; d_gene: TRBD1; abundance: many; v_gene: TRBV2; CDR3nt: TGTGCCAGCAGTGAAGAGGACAGGAGTTTTTCAGGCTACACCTTC; CDR3aa: CASSEEDRSFSGYTF
j_gene: TRBJ2-1; d_gene: .; abundance: few; v_gene: TRBV19; CDR3nt: TGTGCCAGTAGTCCTTCAGGCATCAATGAGCAGTTCTTC; CDR3aa: CASSPSGINEQFF
j_gene: TRBJ1-2; d_gene: TRBD1; abundance: .; v_gene: TRBV10-3; CDR3nt: TGTGCCATCAGTGGGCCGGGACAGGGGGCCAATGGCTACACCTTC; CDR3aa: CAISGPGQGANGYTF
j_gene: TRBJ2-5; d_gene: TRBD1; abundance: many; v_gene: TRBV24-1; CDR3nt: TGTGCCACCAGTGATTCACAGGGGGCAGGGGAGACCCAGTACTTC; CDR3aa: CATSDSQGAGETQYF
j_gene: TRBJ1-2; d_gene: .; abundance: .; v_gene: TRBV12-3/TRBV12-4; CDR3nt: TGTGCCAGCAGTTGGCTAGAAGAGGACTATGGCTACACCTTC; CDR3aa: CASSWLEEDYGYTF
j_gene: TRBJ2-2; d_gene: .; abundance: .; v_gene: TRBV9; CDR3nt: TGTGCCAGCAGCGTAAGTAGACAACCGGCCGGGGAGCTGTTTTTT; CDR3aa: CASSVSRQPAGELFF
j_gene: TRBJ2-1; d_gene: TRBD1; abundance: few; v_gene: TRBV29-1; CDR3nt: TGCAGCGTTGAGGGACAGGGTGGCTACAATGAGCAGTTCTTC; CDR3aa: CSVEGQGGYNEQFF
j_gene: TRBJ1-2; d_gene: TRBD1; abundance: many; v_gene: TRBV7-9; CDR3nt: TGTGCCAGCAGTGGCGTGGCAGGGGGCGAATATGGCTACACCTTC; CDR3aa: CASSGVAGGEYGYTF
j_gene: TRBJ2-2; d_gene: TRBD1; abundance: many; v_gene: TRBV6-1; CDR3nt: TGTGCCAGCAGTGCCGGGACAGGGATCACCGGGGAGCTGTTTTTT; CDR3aa: CASSAGTGITGELFF
j_gene: TRBJ2-6; d_gene: .; abundance: .; v_gene: TRBV7-9; CDR3nt: TGTGCCAGCAGTCTGCTGGCTGGGGCCAACGTCCTGACTTTC; CDR3aa: CASSLLAGANVLTF
j_gene: TRBJ1-1; d_gene: TRBD1; abundance: .; v_gene: TRBV9; CDR3nt: TGTGCCAGCAGCGGAACGACAGGGGCTTTCTTT; CDR3aa: CASSGTTGAFF
j_gene: TRBJ2-5; d_gene: .; abundance: .; v_gene: TRBV9; CDR3nt: TGTGCCAGCAGCGGCTACAATGGACGGACCCAGTACTTC; CDR3aa: CASSGYNGRTQYF
j_gene: TRBJ2-3; d_gene: .; abundance: many; v_gene: TRBV12-5; CDR3nt: TGTGCTAGTGGCCCCTGGGATACGCAGTATTTT; CDR3aa: CASGPWDTQYF
j_gene: TRBJ1-1; d_gene: .; abundance: many; v_gene: TRBV28; CDR3nt: TGTGCCAGCAGTAACCAGATGAACACTGAAGCTTTCTTT; CDR3aa: CASSNQMNTEAFF
j_gene: TRBJ1-2; d_gene: .; abundance: few; v_gene: TRBV10-3; CDR3nt: TGTGCCATCAGAACAGGGAGTTTGAACTATGGCTACACCTTC; CDR3aa: CAIRTGSLNYGYTF
j_gene: TRBJ1-6; d_gene: .; abundance: .; v_gene: TRBV19; CDR3nt: TGTGCCAGTAACTTGGGCTCCTATAATTCACCCCTCCACTTT; CDR3aa: CASNLGSYNSPLHF
j_gene: TRBJ2-3; d_gene: .; abundance: .; v_gene: TRBV10-3; CDR3nt: TGTGCCAGCAGTTCCCGCGCGGTGGCGCGCGCGACAGATACGCAGTATTTT; CDR3aa: CASSSRAVARATDTQYF
j_gene: TRBJ2-1; d_gene: .; abundance: many; v_gene: TRBV5-6; CDR3nt: TGTGCCAGCAGCTTCCCCCCGGCCTACAATGAGCAGTTCTTC; CDR3aa: CASSFPPAYNEQFF
j_gene: TRBJ1-2; d_gene: .; abundance: .; v_gene: TRBV7-9; CDR3nt: TGTGCCAGCAGCTTGCCCTTAGGGGGCTACACCTTC; CDR3aa: CASSLPLGGYTF
j_gene: TRBJ1-5; d_gene: .; abundance: many; v_gene: TRBV5-6; CDR3nt: TGTGCCAGCAGCTTGAGGGAGCTCAATCAGCCCCAGCATTTT; CDR3aa: CASSLRELNQPQHF
j_gene: TRBJ2-6; d_gene: TRBD1; abundance: many; v_gene: TRBV20-1; CDR3nt: TGCAGTGCCCTCGGACAGGGGGCGGGTGGGGCCAACGTCCTGACTTTC; CDR3aa: CSALGQGAGGANVLTF
j_gene: TRBJ1-3; d_gene: .; abundance: .; v_gene: TRBV5-5; CDR3nt: TGTGCCAGCACCACCAGGGGAATCTCTGGAAACACCATATATTTT; CDR3aa: CASTTRGISGNTIYF
j_gene: TRBJ2-7; d_gene: TRBD1; abundance: once; v_gene: TRBV12-3/TRBV12-4; CDR3nt: TGTGCCAGCAGTTTATCCGGGACAGGGGGCATGTACGAGCAGTACTTC; CDR3aa: CASSLSGTGGMYEQYF
j_gene: TRBJ2-3; d_gene: .; abundance: many; v_gene: TRBV20-1; CDR3nt: TGCAGTGCTAGATTACCAGGGGGTGGAGGGAGCACAGATACGCAGTATTTT; CDR3aa: CSARLPGGGGSTDTQYF
j_gene: TRBJ2-5; d_gene: TRBD1; abundance: many; v_gene: TRBV7-9; CDR3nt: TGTGCCAGCAGCTTGTCCGGGACAGGGGGAGAGACCCAGTACTTC; CDR3aa: CASSLSGTGGETQYF
j_gene: TRBJ2-7; d_gene: .; abundance: few; v_gene: TRBV19; CDR3nt: TGTGCCAGTACCTCCTCCTGGGACCAGTACTTC; CDR3aa: CASTSSWDQYF
j_gene: TRBJ2-3; d_gene: .; abundance: many; v_gene: TRBV24-1; CDR3nt: TGTGCCACCAGTGATTTCGCAGGAGAAATCACAGATACGCAGTATTTT; CDR3aa: CATSDFAGEITDTQYF
j_gene: TRBJ2-7; d_gene: TRBD2; abundance: .; v_gene: TRBV4-2; CDR3nt: TGTGCCAGCAGCCAAGGAAGCGGGGCCGATATCTCCTACGAGCAGTACTTC; CDR3aa: CASSQGSGADISYEQYF
j_gene: TRBJ2-2; d_gene: .; abundance: many; v_gene: TRBV10-3; CDR3nt: TGTGCCATCAGTGAGTCCCGGGGCACCGGGGAGCTGTTTTTT; CDR3aa: CAISESRGTGELFF
j_gene: TRBJ2-3; d_gene: .; abundance: many; v_gene: TRBV3-1; CDR3nt: TGTGCCAGCAGCCAAGGAGATACGCAGTATTTT; CDR3aa: CASSQGDTQYF
j_gene: TRBJ1-2; d_gene: .; abundance: many; v_gene: TRBV5-1; CDR3nt: TGCGCCAGCAGCAAAGCAGGGTTTGACTATGGCTACACCTTC; CDR3aa: CASSKAGFDYGYTF
j_gene: TRBJ1-1; d_gene: TRBD1; abundance: few; v_gene: TRBV5-1; CDR3nt: TGCGCCAGCAGCTCACGACAGGGGTCTAACACTGAAGCTTTCTTT; CDR3aa: CASSSRQGSNTEAFF
j_gene: TRBJ1-4; d_gene: .; abundance: .; v_gene: TRBV5-1; CDR3nt: TGCGCCAGCAGCTTGGCGCTGCGGGAAAAACTGTTTTTT; CDR3aa: CASSLALREKLFF
j_gene: TRBJ2-5; d_gene: .; abundance: many; v_gene: TRBV28; CDR3nt: TGTGCCAGCAGTGGGACCTTTGGAGTCAGGGAGACCCAGTACTTC; CDR3aa: CASSGTFGVRETQYF
j_gene: TRBJ1-6; d_gene: .; abundance: many; v_gene: TRBV18; CDR3nt: TGTGCCAGCTCACCTACCGGGACCCACAATTCACCCCTCCACTTT; CDR3aa: CASSPTGTHNSPLHF
j_gene: TRBJ2-3; d_gene: .; abundance: many; v_gene: TRBV6-6; CDR3nt: TGTGCCAGCAGTTACGGACGAGCGGCCACAGATACGCAGTATTTT; CDR3aa: CASSYGRAATDTQYF
j_gene: TRBJ2-7; d_gene: .; abundance: .; v_gene: TRBV12-3/TRBV12-4; CDR3nt: TGTGCCAGCAGTTACCAGGGGACCTTCTACGAGCAGTACTTC; CDR3aa: CASSYQGTFYEQYF
j_gene: TRBJ2-5; d_gene: .; abundance: .; v_gene: TRBV13; CDR3nt: TGTGCCAGCAGCTCGATAAGGGCAGAGACCCAGTACTTC; CDR3aa: CASSSIRAETQYF